The present T cell receptor (beta chain) was sequenced within a study of spatial heterogeneity in lung cancer. Study-level information: Within raw reads, each unique TCR and UMI combination appeared on average more than ten times.

Time point here: sample taken at primary tumor resection. Unsorted samples of tumor, nontumor lung or frozen PBMC had their whole RNA sequenced. The donor population consisted of roughly 70 patients with untreated, early-stage non-small cell lung cancer. On this clonotype itself: Germline is not matched at one junction end, which may reflect a read error.

Via MiXCR, TCRdb re-called the 5' RACE reads, giving one row per CDR3 protein. The sample includes about 82,000 distinct CDR3 sequences, over 9.5% of them seen just once. Germline V gene sequence: CDR1 SGHAT, CDR2 FQNNGV. The length of the CDR3 is 16 residues. The chain uses TRBV11-2 and TRBJ2-6; no firm D call. This clonotype was sampled from a male donor with early-stage non-small cell lung cancer. The input for sequencing was PBMCs, taken at surgery. The CDR3 is CASGLVRSSGANVLTF. Here the CDR3 DNA reads TGTGCCAGCGGCTTAGTCCGGAGCTCTGGGGCCAACGTCCTGACTTTC.